The 29 T cell receptor beta chains below all came from one sample that was sequenced in a study of blood T cell repertoires in COVID-19 (dated by TCRdb to 2020 to 2021). The library was made by the immunoSEQ multiplex PCR assay. The table comes from immuneACCESS by way of TCRdb, which keeps in-frame sequences with V and J called. Part of the clones is missing from these tables; in studies checked, under half for an unresolved V gene and the rest for unknown reasons. Here the sample has roughly 250,000 clones; more than 65% occur a single time. The ten top clones hold more than 15% of the sample. Sequences were obtained from peripheral blood. Every receptor here comes from a person between 65 and 80 years old with COVID-19, enrolled during active disease.

The CDR3 DNA reads TGTGCCAGCAGCCCGGGACAAGTCAATCAGCCCCAGCATTTT. Its translation: CASSPGQVNQPQHF. This chain connects TRBV7-9 to TRBJ1-5, with D maybe TRBD1 (6 bases). The CDR3 extends over 14 amino acids. Trimming removed 5 bases at V and 3 bases at J, with 11 bases between. The germline gives CDR1 SEHNR, CDR2 FQNEAQ (reference sequence).

J is TRBJ1-5 and V is TRBV19, with D possibly being TRBD1 (6 bases). In germline, CDR1 is LNHDA, CDR2 SQIVND (reference sequence). V was pared by 3 bases and J by 7 bases, with 25 bases between. The CDR3 is made up of 18 amino acids. The CDR3 DNA is TGTGCCAGTAGTATCCCCAATTCAGGGCCCGTAGGGGGACAGCCCCAGCATTTT. Translating it yields CASSIPNSGPVGGQPQHF.

V usage is TRBV5-4 and J usage is TRBJ1-2, with TRBD1 matching 7 bases. CDR3 length equals 16 residues. The J segment lost 0 bases and the V segment lost 4 bases, leaving 9 bases of the junction unmatched. Germline assignment: CDR1 SGHNT and CDR2 YYREEE (reference sequence). The CDR3 loop is CASSPDRAVANYGYTF. CDR3 in DNA: TGTGCCAGCAGCCCTGACAGGGCAGTGGCTAACTATGGCTACACCTTC.

Only a few counts were recorded for this clone. The chain joins TRBV9 to TRBJ1-5, with D perhaps matching TRBD1 (5 bases). Germline V gene lookup returns CDR1 SGDLS and CDR2 YYNGEE. V was shortened by 5 bases and J by 6 bases, with 12 bases between the two germline ends. This CDR3 spans 13 amino acids. CDR3 in DNA: TGTGCCAGCAGGAAGTCAAGGGGTCAGCCCCAGCATTTT. Its protein is CASRKSRGQPQHF.

The chain has TRBV2 and TRBJ1-6; no definite D call. Per the germline V gene, CDR1 is SNHLY and CDR2 is FYNNEI. The V gene lost 2 bases and the J gene lost 7 bases, with 6 bases spanning the gap. The CDR3 covers 13 residues. CDR3 nucleotide sequence: TGTGCCAGCAGTGAACAGGAAAATTCACCCCTCCACTTT. This codes for CASSEQENSPLHF.

This sequence joins TRBV5-1 and TRBJ2-1; TRBD2 aligns across 9 bases. CDR1 is SGHRS and CDR2 is YFSETQ in the germline V gene. The CDR3 covers 16 residues. J gave up 2 bases and V 3 bases, and 6 bases lay outside the gene matches. The CDR3 region is CASSSSTSGAYNEQFF. Written as DNA, the CDR3 is TGCGCCAGCAGCTCCTCGACTAGCGGAGCCTACAATGAGCAGTTCTTC.

The V and J genes are TRBV19 and TRBJ2-1; TRBD1 is a possible D gene (5 bases). The CDR3 is 14 residues long. CDR1 and CDR2 from the germline V gene are LNHDA and SQIVND (reference sequence). The V and J ends lost 8 bases and 2 bases respectively, with 13 bases between them. CDR3: CASGRRTTYNEQFF. The CDR3 DNA reads as TGTGCCAGTGGTCGGCGGACAACCTACAATGAGCAGTTCTTC. The full variable domain, with the rest looked up from reference TRBV19 and TRBJ2-1, is DGGITQSPKYLFRKEGQNVTLSCEQNLNHDAMYWYRQDPGQGLRLIYYSQIVNDFQKGDIAEGYSVSREKKESFPLTVTSAQKNPTAFYLCASGRRTTYNEQFFGPGTRLTVL.

The CDR3 DNA follows: TGCAGCGTTGAACCGGGACTTGGCACAGATACGCAGTATTTT. Encoded protein: CSVEPGLGTDTQYF. The chain joins TRBV29-1 to TRBJ2-3; possibly TRBD2 for D (6 bases). There are 14 residues in the CDR3. CDR1 SQVTM and CDR2 ANQGSEA come from the germline V gene. V lost 2 bases to trimming and J lost 1 base, with 10 bases between them.

The J gene is TRBJ2-3, the V gene TRBV7-2; D gene unclear. The CDR3 covers 14 residues. Germline CDR1 reads SGHTA; CDR2 reads FQGNSA. Trimming shortened V by 7 bases and J by 4 bases, and 15 bases separated the two germline ends. Here the CDR3 reads CASNRHHTSDTQYF. CDR3 DNA: TGTGCCAGCAACCGACACCATACGTCAGATACGCAGTATTTT.

The rearrangement uses TRBV9 and TRBJ2-1; TRBD2 aligns across 11 bases. The CDR3 spans 17 residues. CDR1 and CDR2 (germline): SGDLS, YYNGEE. Trimming cost V 4 bases and J 5 bases; bases outside gene matches: 11. The CDR3 region is CASSPTILAGADNEQFF. The DNA for the CDR3 is TGTGCCAGCAGCCCGACAATACTAGCGGGGGCGGACAATGAGCAGTTCTTC.

This clone was recorded only once. The chain joins TRBV28 to TRBJ1-2; 9 positions agree with TRBD1. Unmatched junction bases numbered 8, after V lost 8 bases and J lost 1 base. The CDR3 sequence is 15 residues long. Germline V CDR1 and CDR2: MDHEN, SYDVKM. The chain's CDR3 is CASSAQGAYNYGYTF. For the CDR3, the DNA is TGTGCCAGCTCAGCACAGGGGGCTTATAACTATGGCTACACCTTC.

J is TRBJ2-7 and V is TRBV11-2, with D possibly being TRBD2 (7 bases). V shed 6 bases and J shed 6 bases, with 21 bases lying between them. The CDR3 extends over 15 amino acids. Germline lookup yields CDR1 SGHAT and CDR2 FQNNGV. The CDR3: CASRPRGVGAGEQYF. CDR3 nucleotides: TGTGCCAGCAGACCCCGGGGGGTGGGGGCCGGCGAGCAGTACTTC.

The V gene is TRBV9, the J gene TRBJ1-1; D is unresolved. The CDR3 covers 17 residues. The V gene lost 0 bases and the J gene lost 3 bases, with 18 bases spanning the gap. Germline-derived CDR1 and CDR2 are SGDLS and YYNGEE. The CDR3 protein is CASSVAPFGSGYTEAFF. CDR3 nucleotides: TGTGCCAGCAGCGTAGCCCCCTTTGGGTCAGGATACACTGAAGCTTTCTTT.

The chain uses TRBV11-3 and TRBJ2-1; possibly TRBD2 for D (5 bases). Deletions cut 2 bases from V and 6 bases from J, with 17 bases between. The germline V gene has CDR1 SGHNT and CDR2 YENEEA. The CDR3 runs to 16 residues. The DNA of the CDR3 is TGTGCCAGCAGCTTAACGGGGTTCACGCTCGTCAATGAGCAGTTCTTC. The encoded protein is CASSLTGFTLVNEQFF.

This rearrangement joins TRBV19 to TRBJ2-7; 8 bases align to TRBD1. This CDR3 comprises 13 residues. Trimming took 10 bases from V and 4 from J; bases not matched to a gene: 9. CDR1 and CDR2 from the germline V gene are LNHDA and SQIVND (reference sequence). As DNA, the CDR3 is TGTGCCATCAGCACCGGACAGGGTTACGAGCAGTACTTC. As protein: CAISTGQGYEQYF.

J is TRBJ2-5 and V is TRBV19, with 8 bases lining up with TRBD2. From germline, CDR1 is LNHDA and CDR2 SQIVND (reference sequence). The CDR3 loop spans 14 amino acids. Losses at the gene ends were 4 bases for V and 4 bases for J; bases not matched to a gene: 5. CDR3 amino acids: CASSRQTSAETQYF. In DNA, the CDR3 is TGTGCCAGTAGTAGACAGACTAGCGCAGAGACCCAGTACTTC.

This rearrangement joins TRBV2 to TRBJ1-5; unclear D gene. V lost 1 base and J 1 base, leaving 17 bases between the germline ends. Germline V gives CDR1 SNHLY, CDR2 FYNNEI. The CDR3 has 18 amino acids. The CDR3 loop is CASSEDSPALDSNQPQHF. The CDR3 region has the DNA TGTGCCAGCAGTGAAGACAGCCCTGCTTTAGACAGCAATCAGCCCCAGCATTTT.

As DNA, the CDR3 is TGCGCCAGCAGCCAAAGGACCCCGGGACTGTCTAATTCACCCCTCCACTTT. Translating gives CASSQRTPGLSNSPLHF. The gene calls are TRBV4-1 and TRBJ1-6, with D perhaps TRBD1 (5 bases). This CDR3 has 17 residues. Germline CDR1 and CDR2: MGHRA and YSYEKL. Trimming took off 2 bases at V and 6 bases at J, with 17 bases between the two ends.

This clone has just a few counts. The V gene is TRBV12-3 or TRBV12-4, the J gene TRBJ1-2, with 10 bases lining up with TRBD1. The CDR3 is 12 amino acids. With 6 bases clipped from V and 8 bases from J, the junction kept 3 bases outside the gene matches. The CDR3 region is CASRGTGEGYTF. CDR3 in DNA: TGTGCCAGCAGGGGGACAGGGGAAGGCTACACCTTC.

The count of this clone is one. The CDR3 loop reads CASSRYSGAGNTIYF. In DNA, the CDR3 is TGTGCCAGCAGCCGATACTCCGGGGCTGGAAACACCATATATTTT. The chain is built from TRBV6-5 and TRBJ1-3, with no clear D. V dropped 6 bases and J dropped 2 bases, with 14 bases sitting between them. Germline assignment: CDR1 MNHEY and CDR2 SVGAGI. The CDR3 totals 15 residues.

The chain links TRBV7-6 to TRBJ2-3; 9 nucleotides line up with TRBD1. The V and J ends lost 5 bases and 4 bases, in that order; junction bases with no gene match: 7. The V gene's germline CDR1 is SGHVS and CDR2 FNYEAQ. This CDR3 region has 15 residues. The CDR3 bases are TGTGCCAGCAGCCCGAGGGACAGGGTTGCAGATACGCAGTATTTT. This translates into CASSPRDRVADTQYF.

The chain has TRBV19 and TRBJ1-5; 7 positions match TRBD1. The CDR3 runs to 14 residues. V gave up 7 bases and J gave up 6 bases; unmatched junction bases: 9. Germline V lookup: CDR1 LNHDA, CDR2 SQIVND (reference sequence). The DNA for the CDR3 is TGTGCCAGTATAGCGGCAGGGGGTCTTCAGCCCCAGCATTTT. Protein product: CASIAAGGLQPQHF.

V and J are TRBV25-1 and TRBJ1-1; a possible D gene is TRBD1 (6 bases). Trimming pared 6 bases from V and 1 base from J, leaving 9 bases between. The CDR3 totals 13 residues. Germline assignment: CDR1 MGHDK and CDR2 SYGVNS. The chain's CDR3 is CASSTQGNTEAFF. CDR3 DNA: TGTGCCAGCAGCACACAGGGGAACACTGAAGCTTTCTTT. Supplemented by reference TRBV25-1 and TRBJ1-1, the full variable domain reads EADIYQTPRYLVIGTGKKITLECSQTMGHDKMYWYQQDPGMELHLIHYSYGVNSTEKGDLSSESTVSRIRTEHFPLTLESARPSHTSQYLCASSTQGNTEAFFGQGTRLTVV.

The rearrangement links TRBV6-5 to TRBJ2-1; D perhaps matches TRBD1 (5 bases). Germline V CDR1 and CDR2: MNHEY, SVGAGI. This CDR3 spans 14 amino acids. V was cut by 3 bases and J by 2 bases, with 8 bases left in between. The CDR3 nucleotides read TGTGCCAGCAGTTATGGGGCGGCCTACAATGAGCAGTTCTTC. Its protein is CASSYGAAYNEQFF.

The chain combines TRBV18 with TRBJ2-2, with 12 bases identical to TRBD2. The CDR3 has 18 residues. Germline V gene data show CDR1 as KGHSH and CDR2 as LQKENI. V lost 4 bases, J lost 0 bases, and 6 bases stayed unmatched. CDR3 DNA: TGTGCCAGCTCACTCGTACTAGCGGGGGGTCCGAACACCGGGGAGCTGTTTTTT. Translation: CASSLVLAGGPNTGELFF.

The chain uses TRBV5-1 and TRBJ2-7; a weak D match, TRBD2 (6 bases). V shed 4 bases and J shed 3 bases, with 14 bases lying between them. This CDR3 has 14 amino acids. Germline-derived CDR1 and CDR2 are SGHRS and YFSETQ. CDR3 region: CASSPTGVFYEQYF. CDR3 sequence (DNA): TGCGCCAGCAGCCCTACGGGGGTATTCTACGAGCAGTACTTC.

The chain links TRBV18 to TRBJ2-7, with D unresolved. Trimming took 5 bases from V and 6 from J, leaving 14 bases between them. CDR1 and CDR2 (germline): KGHSH, LQKENI. This CDR3 comprises 13 residues. The CDR3 sequence is CASSSERGTEQYF. The DNA for the CDR3 is TGTGCCAGCTCATCTGAGAGAGGTACCGAGCAGTACTTC.

This sequence joins TRBV9 and TRBJ2-3; 8 bases align to TRBD1. The CDR3 is 14 residues long. Germline loops: CDR1 SGDLS, CDR2 YYNGEE. The ends lost 3 bases at V and 3 bases at J; junction bases unmatched: 3. This chain's CDR3 is CASSEQGVTDTQYF. The CDR3 nucleotides are TGTGCCAGCAGCGAACAGGGGGTAACAGATACGCAGTATTTT.

The chain employs TRBV7-9 and TRBJ2-5; possibly TRBD2 for D (7 bases). CDR3 length: 14 amino acids. V lost 0 bases and J 6 bases, leaving 11 bases between the germline ends. CDR1 is SEHNR, CDR2 FQNEAQ, per germline (reference sequence). The CDR3 is CASSLAGGAQTQYF. The CDR3 nucleotides are TGTGCCAGCAGCTTAGCGGGGGGGGCACAGACCCAGTACTTC.